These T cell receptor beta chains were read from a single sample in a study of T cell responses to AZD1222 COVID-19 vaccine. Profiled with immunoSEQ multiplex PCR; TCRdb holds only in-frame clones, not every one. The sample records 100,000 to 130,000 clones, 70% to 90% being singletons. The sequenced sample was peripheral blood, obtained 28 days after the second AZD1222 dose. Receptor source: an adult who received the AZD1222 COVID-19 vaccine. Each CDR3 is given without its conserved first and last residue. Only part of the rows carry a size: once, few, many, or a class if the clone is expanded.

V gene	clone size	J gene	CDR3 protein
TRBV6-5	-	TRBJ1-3	ASNPRGLAGNTIY
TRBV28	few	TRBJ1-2	ASGPGQVNYGYT
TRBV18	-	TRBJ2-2	ASTGGSNTGELF
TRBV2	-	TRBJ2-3	ASSPDGQGTDTQY
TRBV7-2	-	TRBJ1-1	ASSLDSPSVAEAF
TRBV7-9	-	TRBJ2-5	ASSRTLQETQY
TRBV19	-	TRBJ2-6	ASFPGGMSGANVLT
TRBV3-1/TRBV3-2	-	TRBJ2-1	ASTPRGLAGGANEQF
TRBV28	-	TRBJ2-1	ASSTNPDSRSYNEQF
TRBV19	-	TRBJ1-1	ASSTTDRVRTEAF
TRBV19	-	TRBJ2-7	ASSSPYRGFYEQY
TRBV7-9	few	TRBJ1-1	ASSPGVTAPNTEAF
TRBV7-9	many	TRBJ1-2	ASSGRGKGYT
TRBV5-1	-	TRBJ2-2	ASSLGPARGGSTGELF
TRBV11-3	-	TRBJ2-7	ASSGGQTYEQY
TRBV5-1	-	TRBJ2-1	ASSLGGPLPGNEQF